A single sample is the source of the 17 T cell receptor beta chains below, sequenced in a study of T cell changes during pregnancy in multiple sclerosis. The repertoire was sequenced with immunoSEQ multiplex PCR; TCRdb's copy has only in-frame clones and lacks some. The sample lists more than 90,000 clones, more than 90% seen once, with about 3.4% in the top ten. The sequencing used peripheral blood, collected in the second trimester of pregnancy. All receptors come from a female donor with multiple sclerosis, enrolled in a pregnancy study.

CDR3 in DNA: TGTGCCAGCAGTTTGCTAGGCCCCCAACCCCTCTACAATGAGCAGTTCTTC. This sequence encodes CASSLLGPQPLYNEQFF. This sequence joins TRBV27 and TRBJ2-1; D gene uncertain. The V and J ends lost 3 bases and 3 bases respectively, with 18 bases between them. The length of the CDR3 is 17 residues. Germline CDR1 reads MNHEY; CDR2 reads SMNVEV (reference sequence).

J is TRBJ1-2 and V is TRBV10-3; 7 positions match TRBD1. The V and J ends lost 10 bases and 4 bases, in that order; junction bases with no gene match: 6. Germline CDR1 reads ENHRY; CDR2 reads SYGVKD. The CDR3 totals 12 residues. CDR3 residues: CASNSGGYGYTF. CDR3 nucleotides: TGTGCCAGCAATTCAGGGGGCTATGGCTACACCTTC.

In regard to this clone: Mismatch with germline at one junction end may stem from a read error. The chain recombines TRBV27 with TRBJ2-2, with 9 bases lining up with TRBD1. The CDR3 covers 16 residues. Germline V gene lookup returns CDR1 MNHEY and CDR2 SMNVEV (reference sequence). The CDR3 here is CATRITGTGNPGELFF. In nucleotides, the CDR3 is TGTGCCACGAGGATTACCGGGACAGGGAACCCCGGGGAGCTGTTTTTT.

CDR3 in amino acids: CASRMRLAGVQEQYF. The CDR3 nucleotides read TGTGCCAGCAGGATGAGACTAGCGGGAGTTCAGGAGCAGTACTTC. The chain uses TRBV28 and TRBJ2-7, with TRBD2 matching 12 bases. Germline V gives CDR1 MDHEN, CDR2 SYDVKM. Losses at the gene ends were 6 bases for V and 7 bases for J; bases not matched to a gene: 10. The CDR3 sequence is 15 residues long.

The sample holds a few counts of this clone. V usage is TRBV7-9 and J usage is TRBJ1-3, with D possibly TRBD1 on 5 matching bases. The ends were cut back, 5 bases at V and 2 bases at J, with 10 bases in the middle. Per the germline V gene, CDR1 is SEHNR and CDR2 is FQNEAQ (reference sequence). The CDR3 covers 14 residues. This CDR3 reads CASSPVGAGNTIYF. The CDR3 nucleotides read TGTGCCAGCAGCCCGGTAGGGGCTGGAAACACCATATATTTT.

The V and J genes are TRBV2 and TRBJ2-7, with 9 bases fitting TRBD1. CDR3 length: 17 residues. V lost 1 base, J lost 0 bases, and 7 bases stayed unmatched. Germline V gives CDR1 SNHLY, CDR2 FYNNEI. CDR3 sequence reads: CASSEGIGQGSSYEQYF. DNA of the CDR3: TGTGCCAGCAGTGAAGGAATTGGACAGGGGAGCTCCTACGAGCAGTACTTC.

The rearrangement joins TRBV19 to TRBJ2-3, with 11 bases matching TRBD2. The CDR3 spans 17 residues. Trimming cost V 3 bases and J 4 bases; bases outside gene matches: 9. Germline V CDR1 and CDR2: LNHDA, SQIVND (reference sequence). CDR3: CASSISGLAGGADTQYF. CDR3 coding DNA: TGTGCCAGTAGTATCAGTGGACTAGCGGGTGGCGCAGATACGCAGTATTTT.

The chain links TRBV10-3 to TRBJ2-2; tentatively, D is TRBD1 (6 bases). The CDR3 totals 17 residues. Trimming cost V 2 bases and J 5 bases, with 18 bases left between them. The germline CDR1 and CDR2 sequences are ENHRY and SYGVKD. This CDR3 is CAISEDGRGIGTGELFF. The CDR3 DNA reads as TGTGCCATCAGTGAGGATGGCAGGGGAATAGGAACCGGGGAGCTGTTTTTT.

This chain connects TRBV6-5 to TRBJ2-3; D might be TRBD1 (5 bases). The germline V gene has CDR1 MNHEY and CDR2 SVGAGI. With 5 bases removed from V and 3 bases from J, the gap between germline ends came to 9 bases. The CDR3 loop spans 13 amino acids. The CDR3 DNA reads as TGTGCCAGCAGTCACCGACAGACAGATACGCAGTATTTT. Its protein is CASSHRQTDTQYF.

The genes are TRBV18 and TRBJ2-4; TRBD2 matches 13 bases. Trimming took 8 bases from V and 6 from J; bases not matched to a gene: 13. The germline CDR1 and CDR2 sequences are KGHSH and LQKENI. The CDR3 extends over 17 amino acids. The CDR3 loop is CASQDPTSGRSANIQYF. CDR3 coding DNA: TGTGCCAGCCAAGACCCGACTAGCGGGAGGTCTGCAAACATTCAGTACTTC.

The chain carries TRBV6-1 and TRBJ2-7, with 7 bases fitting TRBD1. CDR3 length: 18 amino acids. V trimming: 2 bases; J trimming: 6 bases; junction bases outside the gene matches: 19. The germline CDR1 and CDR2 sequences are MNHNS and SASEGT. The CDR3 sequence is CASSEFEASPTGAGEQYF. The CDR3 nucleotides read TGTGCCAGCAGTGAATTCGAAGCGAGTCCTACAGGGGCCGGCGAGCAGTACTTC.

V gene TRBV15 combines with J gene TRBJ2-7, with unresolved D. The V end lost 3 bases, the J end lost 2 bases, and 14 bases lay between the germline ends. In germline, CDR1 is LNHNV, CDR2 YYDKDF (reference sequence). CDR3 length: 15 residues. DNA of the CDR3: TGTGCCACCAGCAGCCAGCGACCCGTCGCCTACGAGCAGTACTTC. Protein sequence: CATSSQRPVAYEQYF.

The rearrangement uses TRBV6-4 and TRBJ1-1; D might be TRBD1 (5 bases). The CDR3 is 14 residues long. Trimming left V 6 bases short and J 1 base short, with 12 bases between. CDR1 is MRHNA, CDR2 SNTAGT, per germline. CDR3 sequence: CASRWAGSNTEAFF. In DNA, the CDR3 is TGTGCCAGCAGATGGGCAGGGTCGAACACTGAAGCTTTCTTT.

CDR3 DNA: TGTGCCAGTAGTTCACTAGCCGCAGGCACGCAGTATTTT. Translating gives CASSSLAAGTQYF. The V and J genes are TRBV19 and TRBJ2-3; maybe TRBD2 (6 bases). Between the trimmed V and J ends, which lost 5 bases and 9 bases, there was a span of 15 bases. This CDR3 region has 13 residues. Germline V gene sequence: CDR1 LNHDA, CDR2 SQIVND (reference sequence).

The genes are TRBV27 and TRBJ1-2, with a weak D call TRBD1 (6 bases). Per germline, CDR1 MNHEY and CDR2 SMNVEV (reference sequence). Trimming took 2 bases from V and 8 from J, leaving 15 bases between them. This CDR3 has 14 amino acids. CDR3 DNA sequence: TGTGCCAGCAGTTTAGCCCCCAGGGGCGTAGGCTACACCTTC. Amino acid sequence: CASSLAPRGVGYTF.

The chain couples TRBV5-1 to TRBJ2-2; 12 nucleotides line up with TRBD2. The J segment lost 4 bases and the V segment lost 3 bases, leaving 7 bases of the junction unmatched. Germline V gene lookup returns CDR1 SGHRS and CDR2 YFSETQ. The CDR3 spans 17 residues. The CDR3 DNA reads as TGCGCCAGCAGCTCTTCTAGCGGGAGGGCCGGCACCGGGGAGCTGTTTTTT. Translating it yields CASSSSSGRAGTGELFF.

V usage is TRBV7-6 and J usage is TRBJ2-7, with 7 bases lining up with TRBD2. The germline V gene encodes CDR1 SGHVS and CDR2 FNYEAQ. The CDR3 extends over 12 amino acids. V lost 8 bases, J lost 3 bases, and 4 bases stayed unmatched. Written as DNA, the CDR3 is TGTGCCAGCCCAGGGAGGGACTACGAGCAGTACTTC. As protein: CASPGRDYEQYF.